This T cell receptor beta chain was captured by sequencing in a study of shared clonotypes between healthy human individuals. Study-level results: Memory subsets had estimated richness that was generally smaller than that of naive subsets. When compared with the clonotypes that were shared by all four sorted-subset donors, the non-shared clonotypes turned out to have lower generation probabilities.

Points on this clone: Antigen specificity is unknown.

V was pared by 2 bases and J by 0 bases, with 11 bases between. The length of the CDR3 is 15 residues. Looked up from germline, CDR1 is MNHEY and CDR2 is SVGAGI. Researchers divided each subset's genomic DNA evenly across several immunoSEQ plates. Generated by immunoSEQ multiplex PCR, the TCRdb table keeps only in-frame clones and is missing some. Among more than 2,000,000 clones listed, more than 85% were seen once. Sequenced: naive CD4+ T cells from PBMCs. Subset reported: CD45RA+ positively selected. This chain joins TRBV6-5 and TRBJ2-7; TRBD2 is a possible D gene (6 bases). This TCR was sampled from a man younger than 35 in good health. Some clones in this sample may be carry-over from other donors' samples. CDR3 protein: CASSYGVGGSYEQYF. The CDR3 DNA reads TGTGCCAGCAGTTACGGTGTGGGGGGCTCCTACGAGCAGTACTTC.